The 23 T cell receptor beta chains below were found in one sample sequenced in a study of identical twins. TCRdb re-called the 5' RACE reads through MiXCR, storing one row per CDR3 protein. The table shows some 710,000 distinct CDR3 sequences, with approximately 6.1% occurring only once. The sample was naive T cells sorted from blood. Receptors originate from a man aged 18 to 35 in good health.

This clonotype was recorded a few times. The V gene is TRBV20-1, the J gene TRBJ2-7; 12 positions match TRBD1. Germline assignment: CDR1 DFQATT and CDR2 SNEGSKA (reference sequence). With V trimmed by 0 bases and J by 7 bases, 4 bases remained unmatched. This CDR3 is 14 amino acids long. The CDR3 sequence is CSARDGDRGLEQYF. The CDR3 nucleotides are TGCAGTGCTAGAGATGGGGACAGGGGGCTTGAGCAGTACTTC.

The table lists this clonotype with many counts. The chain couples TRBV12-3 or TRBV12-4 to TRBJ2-1; 10 bases align to TRBD2. The CDR3 runs to 16 residues. V lost 5 bases to trimming and J lost 7 bases; unmatched junction nucleotides: 11. The CDR3 DNA follows: TGTGCCAGCAGTCGTTCCAGCGGGAGGGCCGAAAATGAGCAGTTCTTC. This translates into CASSRSSGRAENEQFF.

To note about this clonotype: In this CDR3 the conserved last residue, phenylalanine or tryptophan, is missing, so a read error is likely. The CDR3 here is CASSPSLDPDGWGQYL. The CDR3, as DNA: TGTGCCAGCAGTCCGTCGTTAGACCCAGATGGCTGGGGCCAGTACTTA. The gene calls are TRBV12-3 or TRBV12-4 and TRBJ2-5; D is unclear. V was shortened by 5 bases and J by 10 bases, with 26 bases between the two germline ends. The CDR3 covers 16 residues.

The chain uses TRBV5-6 and TRBJ1-1, with D possibly matching TRBD1 (6 bases). Germline V lookup: CDR1 SGHDT, CDR2 YYEEEE. The CDR3 consists of 14 residues. V lost 4 bases and J 6 bases, leaving 16 bases between the germline ends. Here the CDR3 DNA reads TGTGCCAGCAGCATGGATGTTACAGGGCCTGAAGCTTTCTTT. It is translated as CASSMDVTGPEAFF.

This rearrangement joins TRBV20-1 to TRBJ2-5; D is perhaps TRBD1 (6 bases). The CDR3 runs 15 residues. Germline CDR1 and CDR2: DFQATT and SNEGSKA (reference sequence). The V gene lost 0 bases and the J gene lost 5 bases, with 16 bases spanning the gap. The CDR3 region has the DNA TGCAGTGCTAGAGATCCCAGGACAGTCCGGGAGACCCAGTACTTC. Translated: CSARDPRTVRETQYF.

There are many counts of this clonotype. This chain's CDR3 is CASSLYVREWANEQFF. In DNA form, the CDR3 reads TGTGCCAGCAGCTTGTATGTGCGGGAGTGGGCTAATGAGCAGTTCTTC. The rearrangement joins TRBV5-6 to TRBJ2-1; 7 positions agree with TRBD2. CDR3 length: 16 amino acids. The J segment lost 7 bases and the V segment lost 1 base, leaving 11 bases of the junction unmatched. Per the germline V gene, CDR1 is SGHDT and CDR2 is YYEEEE.

This clonotype was detected ten times or more. J is TRBJ2-5 and V is TRBV20-1, with a tentative D call TRBD1 (6 bases). The germline gives CDR1 DFQATT, CDR2 SNEGSKA (reference sequence). The CDR3 has 15 amino acids. Trimming shortened V by 1 base and J by 0 bases, and 12 bases separated the two germline ends. The CDR3 DNA is TGCAGTGCTAGAGGGATTCAGGGGAACCAAGAGACCCAGTACTTC. Translating it yields CSARGIQGNQETQYF.

This clonotype came up many times. V gene TRBV10-3 combines with J gene TRBJ2-1; D gene unclear. The V end lost 8 bases, the J end lost 6 bases, and 17 bases lay between the germline ends. CDR1 ENHRY and CDR2 SYGVKD come from the germline V gene. The length of the CDR3 is 14 residues. The CDR3 nucleotides read TGTGCCATCGCCCCAGGCGGTTTGGTCAATGAGCAGTTCTTC. Translation: CAIAPGGLVNEQFF.

This clonotype showed up just a few times. The chain carries TRBV20-1 and TRBJ2-5; the match to TRBD1 covers 8 bases. The V segment lost 6 bases and the J segment 0 bases; nucleotides outside the gene matches: 6. The CDR3 spans 14 residues. Germline CDR1 DFQATT, CDR2 SNEGSKA (reference sequence). The CDR3 coding sequence is TGCAGTGCCACAACGACAGGGGACCAAGAGACCCAGTACTTC. This sequence encodes CSATTTGDQETQYF.

This clonotype showed up just a few times. The gene calls are TRBV5-1 and TRBJ2-7; no clear D gene. Germline lookup yields CDR1 SGHRS and CDR2 YFSETQ. This CDR3 comprises 15 residues. V lost 0 bases to trimming and J lost 0 bases, with 10 bases between them. CDR3 sequence: CASSLEGNPSYEQYF. The CDR3 DNA reads as TGCGCCAGCAGCTTGGAAGGGAACCCCTCCTACGAGCAGTACTTC.

This clonotype has more than one count but fewer than ten. The chain joins TRBV2 to TRBJ1-2, with D unclear. CDR1 is SNHLY, CDR2 FYNNEI, per germline. The V end was cut by 4 bases, the J end by 2 bases, with 11 bases between. The length of the CDR3 is 14 residues. The CDR3 nucleotides read TGTGCCAGCAGTGCCGACGGGCGGAACTATGGCTACACCTTC. Translation gives CASSADGRNYGYTF.

This chain connects TRBV28 to TRBJ2-7; TRBD1 might be the D (7 bases). Germline V gene lookup returns CDR1 MDHEN and CDR2 SYDVKM. V lost 5 bases and J lost 4, with 15 bases in between. This CDR3 comprises 14 residues. CDR3 protein: CASSQTRGEYEQYF. The CDR3 DNA reads as TGTGCCAGCAGTCAAACCAGGGGGGAATACGAGCAGTACTTC.

This clonotype was counted between two and nine times. The chain couples TRBV5-1 to TRBJ2-2, with 7 positions matching TRBD1. The germline V gene has CDR1 SGHRS and CDR2 YFSETQ. After removal of 4 bases from V and 3 bases from J, the junction contained 12 bases not matched to a gene. CDR3 size: 17 residues. CDR3 nucleotide sequence: TGCGCCAGCAGCCCGAGATCCGGGACAGTCCACACCGGGGAGCTGTTTTTT. Its translation: CASSPRSGTVHTGELFF.

This clonotype was found a few times. The chain recombines TRBV6-2 or TRBV6-3 with TRBJ2-7; perhaps TRBD2 as D (5 bases). The V gene lost 2 bases and the J gene lost 6 bases, with 11 bases spanning the gap. Germline CDR1 and CDR2: MNHEY and SVGEGT. The CDR3 is made up of 13 amino acids. CDR3 loop: CASSYTGLSEQYF. CDR3 DNA sequence: TGTGCCAGCAGTTACACCGGACTTTCCGAGCAGTACTTC.

This chain uses TRBV20-1 with TRBJ2-6; D is possibly TRBD1 or TRBD2 (5 bases each). The CDR3 extends over 15 amino acids. V lost 0 bases to trimming and J lost 3 bases, with 9 bases between them. Per the germline V gene, CDR1 is DFQATT and CDR2 is SNEGSKA (reference sequence). CDR3 DNA sequence: TGCAGTGCTAGAGATCGGGACCATGGGGCCAACGTCCTGACTTTC. Residues: CSARDRDHGANVLTF.

This chain uses TRBV7-3 with TRBJ2-3, with no clear D. The CDR3 has 13 amino acids. Germline CDR1 is SGHTA and CDR2 is FQGTGA. Deletions cut 3 bases from V and 6 bases from J, with 10 bases between. The CDR3 nucleotides are TGTGCCAGCAGCTTTATAGCTGCTGATACGCAGTATTTT. Residues: CASSFIAADTQYF.

V usage is TRBV14 and J usage is TRBJ2-1, with TRBD2 as a possible D gene (5 bases). This CDR3 region has 16 residues. V lost 4 bases to trimming and J lost 4 bases, with 17 bases between them. Germline loops: CDR1 SGHDN, CDR2 FVKESK. CDR3 sequence: CASSRPTSWDYNEQFF. The CDR3 coding sequence is TGTGCCAGCAGCCGACCCACTAGTTGGGATTACAATGAGCAGTTCTTC.

In this sample, this clonotype turned up many times. The chain couples TRBV15 to TRBJ2-1, with 7 nucleotides matching TRBD2. The V gene's germline CDR1 is LNHNV and CDR2 YYDKDF (reference sequence). Germline trimming cut 3 bases from V and 9 bases from J; bases unmatched to any gene: 8. The CDR3 totals 14 residues. The CDR3 reads CATSSGLVFGEQFF. CDR3 coding DNA: TGTGCCACCAGCAGTGGACTAGTTTTTGGTGAGCAGTTCTTC.

This clonotype was found many times. V and J are TRBV29-1 and TRBJ2-2; 8 nucleotides agree with TRBD1. Germline assignment: CDR1 SQVTM and CDR2 ANQGSEA. CDR3 length: 15 amino acids. With V trimmed by 6 bases and J by 3 bases, 9 bases remained unmatched. The CDR3: CSVVDRGSDTGELFF. CDR3 sequence (DNA): TGCAGCGTCGTTGACAGGGGAAGTGACACCGGGGAGCTGTTTTTT.

This clonotype was counted between two and nine times. The chain carries TRBV7-8 and TRBJ2-5, with D perhaps matching TRBD1 (5 bases). Trimming took off 3 bases at V and 5 bases at J, with 13 bases between the two ends. Germline CDR1 SGHVS, CDR2 FQNEAQ. The CDR3 covers 14 residues. The CDR3 protein is CASSFQGLWETQYF. The CDR3 nucleotides read TGTGCCAGCAGCTTCCAGGGTTTATGGGAGACCCAGTACTTC.

This clonotype was counted at least ten times. The chain joins TRBV15 to TRBJ2-1, with a weak D call TRBD1 (6 bases). Trimming left V 0 bases short and J 10 bases short, with 22 bases between. The CDR3 runs 17 residues. Germline V gene sequence: CDR1 LNHNV, CDR2 YYDKDF (reference sequence). The CDR3: CATSRERINRDGVEQFF. The DNA of the CDR3 is TGTGCCACCAGCAGAGAACGAATAAACAGGGACGGTGTAGAGCAGTTCTTC. Supplemented by reference TRBV15 and TRBJ2-1, the full variable domain reads DAMVIQNPRYQVTQFGKPVTLSCSQTLNHNVMYWYQQKSSQAPKLLFHYYDKDFNNEADTPDNFQSRRPNTSFCFLDIRSPGLGDTAMYLCATSRERINRDGVEQFFGPGTRLTVL.

The sample holds a few counts of this clonotype. This chain connects TRBV4-1 to TRBJ2-3; unclear D gene. CDR3 size: 14 residues. V was clipped by 1 base and J by 6 bases, with 11 bases between them. Germline loops: CDR1 MGHRA, CDR2 YSYEKL. CDR3 coding DNA: TGCGCCAGCAGCCAAGTAGGGATCGAGGATACGCAGTATTTT. Translation gives CASSQVGIEDTQYF.

The chain is built from TRBV6-1 and TRBJ2-3; D is ambiguous. This CDR3 is built from 13 residues. CDR1 MNHNS and CDR2 SASEGT come from the germline V gene. Trimming removed 6 bases from V and 2 bases from J, with 9 bases in between. CDR3 residues: CASSPSLTDTQYF. CDR3 sequence (DNA): TGTGCCAGCAGCCCCTCTCTCACAGATACGCAGTATTTT.